The following is a T cell receptor beta chain sequence with its context. No antigen is known for it. PCR used 60 Vbeta primers and 13 Jbeta primers. Some clones are missing from TCRdb's copy, which holds only in-frame ones; the method was immunoSEQ multiplex PCR. This sample has approximately 180,000 clones; over 65% occur once, and the top ten carry roughly 1.9%. The data originate from a study of cytomegalovirus exposure and HLA in healthy donors. The CDR3 runs 14 residues. From germline, CDR1 is KGHSH and CDR2 LQKENI. Trimming took 5 bases from V and 2 from J, leaving 12 bases between them. Points from the study as a whole: A reported reduction in N-insertions relative to the approximately 690-donor mean was seen in an Asian-associated ancestry cluster in a later analysis. Per a prior analysis, the majority of TCR beta V segments were productive roughly 87% or roughly 30% of the time. Reportedly, cytomegalovirus status was diagnosed with high sensitivity and specificity.

Sequencing was performed on PBMCs. The chain recombines TRBV18 with TRBJ1-2; D is uncertain. The source is a woman in her 30s in good health and CMV-seronegative. CDR3 DNA: TGTGCCAGCTCATTCTCTGGGCCAAACTATGGCTACACCTTC. Its protein product is CASSFSGPNYGYTF.